The 30 T cell receptor beta chains given below trace back to one sample, sequenced in a study of T-cell reconstitution after alpha-beta-depleted transplantation in children. The library targeted TCRbeta and was prepared with unique molecular identifiers. TCRdb re-called the PCR reads with MiXCR, one entry per CDR3 protein. The sample yields 180,000 or so distinct CDR3 sequences, 5.5% to 7% seen once. The source was PBMCs, collected before TCRalphabeta/CD19-depleted stem cell transplant. The receptors derive from a girl under two years old with combined immunodeficiency, due to receive a stem cell transplant.

The CDR3 sequence is CASGPDNEQFF. DNA for the CDR3: TGTGCCAGCGGACCCGACAATGAGCAGTTCTTC. This sequence joins TRBV7-9 and TRBJ2-1; D unclear. The length of the CDR3 is 11 residues. Germline-derived CDR1 and CDR2 are SEHNR and FQNEAQ (reference sequence). V lost 8 bases and J lost 5, with 7 bases in between.

There are many counts of this clonotype. This chain links TRBV20-1 with TRBJ2-1; 7 nucleotides align to TRBD2. The trim removed 6 bases at V and 9 bases at J, leaving 5 bases unmatched. The CDR3 consists of 11 residues. Germline loops: CDR1 DFQATT, CDR2 SNEGSKA (reference sequence). In nucleotides, the CDR3 is TGCAGTGCAGCGGGGACGGGTGAGCAGTTCTTC. It codes for CSAAGTGEQFF.

This clonotype was recorded at least ten times. The chain recombines TRBV9 with TRBJ2-3; D remains unclear. V was shortened by 5 bases and J by 2 bases, with 9 bases between the two germline ends. The germline CDR1 and CDR2 sequences are SGDLS and YYNGEE. This CDR3 contains 13 residues. The chain's CDR3 is CASSSIPTDTQYF. For the CDR3, the DNA is TGTGCCAGCAGTTCTATCCCCACAGATACGCAGTATTTT.

This clonotype has ten or more counts. The rearrangement links TRBV5-1 to TRBJ2-7; TRBD2 matches 8 bases. In germline, CDR1 is SGHRS, CDR2 YFSETQ. The CDR3 loop spans 15 amino acids. V lost 4 bases to trimming and J lost 5 bases; unmatched junction nucleotides: 11. The CDR3 nucleotides are TGCGCCAGCAGCCCCCTCTTGGGGACTAGGGACGAGCAGTACTTC. Its protein product is CASSPLLGTRDEQYF.

In this sample, this clonotype turned up many times. The V gene is TRBV20-1, the J gene TRBJ2-7, with D possibly TRBD1 on 6 matching bases. The CDR3 runs 19 residues. The V end was cut by 2 bases, the J end by 6 bases, with 32 bases between. Germline V gene lookup returns CDR1 DFQATT and CDR2 SNEGSKA (reference sequence). This chain's CDR3 is CSARSIDTDTGQGFGEQYF. DNA for the CDR3: TGCAGTGCTAGATCAATTGACACTGATACGGGGCAGGGGTTCGGCGAGCAGTACTTC.

This clonotype has at least ten counts. The genes are TRBV12-3 or TRBV12-4 and TRBJ1-5, with D uncertain. The germline V and J ends were trimmed by 6 bases and 0 bases, with 9 bases remaining between them. The length of the CDR3 is 14 residues. The CDR3 bases are TGTGCCAGCAGCCACGGGGATAGCAATCAGCCCCAGCATTTT. This translates into CASSHGDSNQPQHF.

This clonotype came up many times. The chain combines TRBV4-3 with TRBJ2-2; no clear D. The CDR3 contains 14 residues. The germline V gene encodes CDR1 LGHNA and CDR2 YSLEER. V was cut by 5 bases and J by 8 bases, with 15 bases left in between. The CDR3, as DNA: TGCGCCAGCAGCTTGACCCGCTTTGATGGGGAGCTGTTTTTT. As protein: CASSLTRFDGELFF.

This clonotype was counted many times. The chain's CDR3 is CASTTGFGEQFF. The CDR3 nucleotides read TGTGCCAGCACGACTGGTTTCGGAGAGCAGTTCTTC. This chain joins TRBV7-8 and TRBJ2-1, with D unclear. V was cut by 7 bases and J by 10 bases, with 14 bases left in between. Germline V CDR1 and CDR2: SGHVS, FQNEAQ. This CDR3 spans 12 amino acids.

Many counts were recorded for this clonotype. The genes are TRBV9 and TRBJ1-6; the match to TRBD1 covers 7 bases. The CDR3 is 15 residues long. V was pared by 3 bases and J by 8 bases, with 8 bases of the junction left unmatched. Per germline, CDR1 SGDLS and CDR2 YYNGEE. CDR3 protein: CASSGGDSYYSPLHF. The CDR3 coding sequence is TGTGCCAGCAGCGGAGGGGACAGCTACTATTCACCCCTCCACTTT.

This clonotype was picked up many times. The V gene is TRBV7-2, the J gene TRBJ2-7; no clear D gene. The CDR3 is 13 residues long. V was clipped by 3 bases and J by 3 bases, with 9 bases between them. CDR1 and CDR2 (germline): SGHTA, FQGNSA. CDR3 bases: TGTGCCAGCAGCTTTAATCCTTACTACGAGCAGTACTTC. Translated: CASSFNPYYEQYF.

This clonotype came up many times. The chain couples TRBV5-1 to TRBJ1-1, with a possible D match to TRBD1 (6 bases). The CDR3 has 16 amino acids. Germline V gene data show CDR1 as SGHRS and CDR2 as YFSETQ. V was pared by 4 bases and J by 1 base, with 17 bases between. The CDR3 nucleotides read TGCGCCAGCAGCCAAACCACAGGGATGTGGAACACTGAAGCTTTCTTT. It specifies CASSQTTGMWNTEAFF.

Many counts were recorded for this clonotype. V and J are TRBV4-3 and TRBJ1-3; D not resolved. V lost 1 base to trimming and J lost 3 bases, with 13 bases between them. In germline, CDR1 is LGHNA, CDR2 YSLEER. The CDR3 is 16 amino acids. Written as DNA, the CDR3 is TGCGCCAGCAGCCAAGGCACAGCGGTTGATGGAAACACCATATATTTT. Its translation: CASSQGTAVDGNTIYF.

This clonotype was picked up a small number of times. V is TRBV5-1 and J is TRBJ2-5, with 7 bases aligning to TRBD1. The germline V gene has CDR1 SGHRS and CDR2 YFSETQ. Germline trimming cut 3 bases from V and 2 bases from J; bases unmatched to any gene: 4. CDR3 length: 14 residues. CDR3 protein: CASSSGQEQETQYF. CDR3 DNA sequence: TGCGCCAGCAGCTCCGGACAGGAGCAAGAGACCCAGTACTTC.

This clonotype was observed a handful of times. The V and J genes are TRBV20-1 and TRBJ1-1; perhaps TRBD1 as D (5 bases). CDR3 size: 13 residues. Germline values: CDR1 DFQATT, CDR2 SNEGSKA (reference sequence). V lost 1 base and J 5 bases, leaving 11 bases between the germline ends. CDR3 DNA: TGCAGTGCTAGAGTAGACTGGGGGACTGAAGCTTTCTTT. Translating it yields CSARVDWGTEAFF.

This clonotype occurred many times. This chain joins TRBV7-2 and TRBJ2-7; D is ambiguous. The germline CDR1 and CDR2 sequences are SGHTA and FQGNSA. The V and J ends lost 2 bases and 3 bases respectively, with 14 bases between them. The CDR3 is 15 amino acids. Here the CDR3 reads CASSLNVDSVYEQYF. The DNA for the CDR3 is TGTGCCAGCAGCTTAAATGTGGATTCTGTCTACGAGCAGTACTTC.

This clonotype was found many times. The chain is built from TRBV5-1 and TRBJ2-3, with TRBD2 matching over 7 bases. The CDR3 consists of 15 residues. CDR1 is SGHRS and CDR2 is YFSETQ in the germline V gene. Trimming at V came to 5 bases and at J to 3 bases, leaving 9 bases not matched to a gene. CDR3 protein: CASSQVAGATDTQYF. CDR3 coding DNA: TGCGCCAGCAGTCAGGTTGCGGGAGCGACAGATACGCAGTATTTT.

This clonotype was counted ten times or more. This chain links TRBV4-1 with TRBJ2-1; the D is unclear. The CDR3 spans 17 residues. V shed 1 base and J shed 0 bases, with 13 bases lying between them. Germline-derived CDR1 and CDR2 are MGHRA and YSYEKL. CDR3 residues: CASSQVPRLRSYNEQFF. In nucleotides, the CDR3 is TGCGCCAGCAGCCAAGTACCCAGGCTTCGCTCCTACAATGAGCAGTTCTTC.

This clonotype has at least ten counts. The CDR3 loop is CASSPQRTTDTQYF. The CDR3 bases are TGTGCCAGCTCACCACAACGGACCACAGATACGCAGTATTTT. The chain is built from TRBV18 and TRBJ2-3; D gene ambiguous. V lost 1 base to trimming and J lost 2 bases, with 7 bases between them. The CDR3 runs 14 residues. Germline CDR1 reads KGHSH; CDR2 reads LQKENI.

At least ten counts were recorded for this clonotype. The genes are TRBV7-8 and TRBJ2-7; maybe TRBD2 (7 bases). CDR3 length equals 17 residues. CDR1 is SGHVS and CDR2 is FQNEAQ in the germline V gene. V lost 1 base, J lost 3 bases, and 19 bases lay in between. The CDR3 region has the DNA TGTGCCAGCAGCTTAGTATTCCGGGGGGCTAGTCGCTACGAGCAGTACTTC. Its translation: CASSLVFRGASRYEQYF.

Comment on this clonotype: This may arise from a read error, as a much more abundant clone is one base away. The chain is built from TRBV9 and TRBJ2-1; possibly TRBD2 for D (6 bases). Germline values: CDR1 SGDLS, CDR2 YYNGEE. V lost 3 bases to trimming and J lost 15 bases, with 19 bases between them. The CDR3 contains 13 residues. The CDR3 loop reads CASSEGAEGPRFF. In DNA form, the CDR3 reads TGTGCCAGCAGCGAAGGGGCGGAGGGACCGAGGTTCTTC.

This chain links TRBV4-3 with TRBJ1-2, with D perhaps matching TRBD1 (6 bases). Trimming took 4 bases from V and 4 from J, leaving 13 bases between them. Germline CDR1 is LGHNA and CDR2 is YSLEER. This CDR3 contains 14 residues. The CDR3 sequence is CASSRTDSGYGYTF. CDR3 in DNA: TGCGCCAGCAGCCGCACGGACAGTGGCTATGGCTACACCTTC.

This clonotype occurred many times. This rearrangement joins TRBV4-1 to TRBJ2-7, with D perhaps TRBD2 (5 bases). The CDR3 loop spans 16 amino acids. Germline V gene data show CDR1 as MGHRA and CDR2 as YSYEKL. V was pared by 1 base and J by 7 bases, with 20 bases between. CDR3 residues: CASSQALTRSIREQYF. CDR3 nucleotide sequence: TGCGCCAGCAGCCAAGCACTAACTAGAAGTATTAGGGAGCAGTACTTC.

This clonotype has at least ten counts. J is TRBJ1-2 and V is TRBV12-3 or TRBV12-4; D gene ambiguous. The V gene lost 3 bases and the J gene lost 8 bases, with 13 bases spanning the gap. The CDR3 length is 13 residues. CDR3 residues: CASSFLSVRGYTF. Here the CDR3 DNA reads TGTGCCAGCAGTTTTTTGTCGGTTCGGGGCTACACCTTC.

This clonotype was counted ten times or more. The chain uses TRBV4-3 and TRBJ1-4; a possible D gene is TRBD1 (5 bases). The CDR3 extends over 15 amino acids. V was pared by 1 base and J by 4 bases, with 10 bases between. CDR1 LGHNA and CDR2 YSLEER come from the germline V gene. This CDR3 is CASSQGGFGNEKLFF. The DNA of the CDR3 is TGCGCCAGCAGCCAAGGGGGCTTCGGTAATGAAAAACTGTTTTTT.

This clonotype was counted many times. V is TRBV4-1 and J is TRBJ2-7, with 7 bases matching TRBD2. The CDR3 is made up of 14 amino acids. Trimming cost V 0 bases and J 2 bases; bases outside gene matches: 1. Germline CDR1 and CDR2: MGHRA and YSYEKL. The chain's CDR3 is CASSQDGLAYEQYF. CDR3 sequence (DNA): TGCGCCAGCAGCCAAGATGGACTAGCCTACGAGCAGTACTTC.

This clonotype occurred many times. This chain joins TRBV12-3 or TRBV12-4 and TRBJ2-3, with TRBD2 identical over 9 bases. The junction had 4 bases not matched to a gene; V was cut back by 8 bases and J by 1 base. The CDR3 is made up of 14 amino acids. The CDR3 sequence is CASGLAGGTDTQYF. As DNA, the CDR3 is TGTGCCAGCGGCTTAGCGGGAGGCACAGATACGCAGTATTTT.

This clonotype was counted many times. The chain combines TRBV9 with TRBJ1-1, with TRBD1 matching 7 bases. CDR1 is SGDLS and CDR2 is YYNGEE in the germline V gene. The junction had 15 bases not matched to a gene; V was cut back by 4 bases and J by 0 bases. This CDR3 is 18 amino acids long. The CDR3 spells CASSTTGVDGIMNTEAFF. Written as DNA, the CDR3 is TGTGCCAGCAGCACAACAGGGGTCGACGGCATCATGAACACTGAAGCTTTCTTT.

This clonotype has ten or more counts. The chain uses TRBV6-2 or TRBV6-3 and TRBJ1-2, with D uncertain. This CDR3 spans 12 amino acids. Germline V gene sequence: CDR1 MNHEY, CDR2 SVGEGT. V gave up 2 bases and J gave up 6 bases, with 7 bases separating them. CDR3 sequence reads: CASSYKEDGYTF. The CDR3 DNA follows: TGTGCCAGCAGTTACAAGGAGGATGGCTACACCTTC.

This clonotype showed up many times. The genes are TRBV7-2 and TRBJ2-3; TRBD2 might be the D (6 bases). The CDR3 contains 15 residues. The germline V gene has CDR1 SGHTA and CDR2 FQGNSA. The V and J ends lost 7 bases and 2 bases respectively, with 16 bases between them. The CDR3 is CASIMTRNPTDTQYF. The CDR3 DNA follows: TGTGCCAGCATCATGACTAGGAACCCCACAGATACGCAGTATTTT.

This clonotype appeared many times. The gene calls are TRBV5-1 and TRBJ1-2, with D possibly TRBD1 on 5 matching bases. From germline, CDR1 is SGHRS and CDR2 YFSETQ. The CDR3 extends over 17 amino acids. Trimming left V 0 bases short and J 3 bases short, with 18 bases between. Here the CDR3 DNA reads TGCGCCAGCAGCTTGGGCTCTTACGAGGGGTGGGACTATGGCTACACCTTC. This translates into CASSLGSYEGWDYGYTF.